This TCR beta chain is drawn from a study of T cells in localized non-small cell lung cancer. Germline V lookup: CDR1 KGHSH, CDR2 LQKENI. With V trimmed by 5 bases and J by 7 bases, 9 bases remained unmatched. The CDR3 consists of 14 residues. Only in-frame clones appear in the TCRdb table, and some are missing; sequencing was by immunoSEQ multiplex PCR. The data hold some 50,000 clones, with 75% to 90% observed a single time. The TCR was taken from a man aged 35 to 70 with stage III lung adenocarcinoma. V and J are TRBV18 and TRBJ1-1, with 8 bases aligning to TRBD1. Here the sequenced sample was peripheral blood mononuclear cells, taken before any cancer treatment. Written as DNA, the CDR3 is TGTGCCAGCTCAGCGACAGGGGCGGGAGTTGAAGCTTTCTTT. It translates to CASSATGAGVEAFF.